This T cell receptor beta chain was observed in a study of post-analysis software for immune sequencing data. Findings and limits, study-wide: Samples sharing a preparation batch grouped tightly together when assessed by F measure. In patients, a few TRBV segments were more frequent than in controls, with TRBV5-6, TRBV5-1 and TRBV20-1 among them.

This CDR3 spans 15 amino acids. With V trimmed by 4 bases and J by 2 bases, 10 bases remained unmatched. Germline values: CDR1 DFQATT, CDR2 SNEGSKA (reference sequence). This clonotype was seen at least ten times. Its antigen is currently unknown. The library was made from cDNA and included unique molecular identifiers. Between 1 and 10 million T cells gave rise to around 500,000 cDNA molecules. From the PCR reads, TCRdb called clonotypes with MiXCR, one entry per CDR3 protein. This table has roughly 800,000 distinct CDR3 sequences, approximately 44% appearing once. The sequence came from a girl aged 5-17 years with multiple sclerosis. The sequencing sample was made of blood. This chain connects TRBV20-1 to TRBJ2-7; TRBD2 agrees at 8 bases. CDR3: CSATPAGGFTYEQYF. The DNA for the CDR3 is TGCAGTGCTACCCCGGCGGGAGGCTTCACCTACGAGCAGTACTTC.